The 29 T cell receptor beta chains listed next were all sequenced from one sample in a study of Ad26.COV2.S vaccination and SARS-CoV-2 variants (dated by TCRdb to about 2021). The treatment or condition label, read with the paper, signifies: around 19 received Ad26.COV2.S at low or high dose, single or two shots; 5 received placebo; per-sample allocation not given. Repertoires of vaccine and placebo recipients were sequenced from samples collected on day 63 after the first injection. Libraries were made using the immunoSEQ multiplex PCR assay. Not all clones reach the TCRdb copy of this immuneACCESS table, which keeps in-frame sequences only. Checked studies attribute under half of the gap to unresolved V genes and leave the rest unexplained. This sample holds fewer than 900,000 clones; roughly 90% were observed only once. Approximately 1.5% of the sample lies in the top ten. The source was peripheral blood, collected in a trial of Ad26.COV2.S vaccine versus placebo. The receptors stem from a person between 18 and 60 years old who received the Ad26.COV2.S COVID-19 vaccine or a placebo.

The V gene is TRBV5-1, the J gene TRBJ1-6; D unclear. The V gene lost 0 bases and the J gene lost 8 bases, with 9 bases spanning the gap. CDR1 and CDR2 (germline): SGHRS, YFSETQ. The CDR3 totals 14 residues. The CDR3 DNA reads TGCGCCAGCAGCTTGGCCAGGACGGATTCACCCCTCCACTTT. Its protein product is CASSLARTDSPLHF.

The V call is TRBV7-2, the J call TRBJ2-3, with D unresolved. Trimming cost V 5 bases and J 4 bases, with 10 bases left between them. The CDR3 is 13 amino acids. CDR1 is SGHTA, CDR2 FQGNSA, per germline. DNA of the CDR3: TGTGCCAGCAGCGCCGAGGACCCAGATACGCAGTATTTT. Encoded protein: CASSAEDPDTQYF. The entire variable domain, with the rest obtained from reference TRBV7-2 and TRBJ2-3, is as follows: GAGVSQSPSNKVTEKGKDVELRCDPISGHTALYWYRQSLGQGLEFLIYFQGNSAPDKSGLPSDRFSAERTGGSVSTLTIQRTQQEDSAVYLCASSAEDPDTQYFGPGTRLTVL.

The rearrangement joins TRBV11-2 to TRBJ2-7, with D possibly matching TRBD2 (6 bases). Germline V gives CDR1 SGHAT, CDR2 FQNNGV. Trimming stripped 6 bases from V and 2 bases from J, with 20 bases between. CDR3 length: 16 amino acids. CDR3 coding DNA: TGTGCCAGCAGTCAACTATGGGGGGACCCCCCCTACGAGCAGTACTTC. Its protein is CASSQLWGDPPYEQYF.

The rearrangement links TRBV3-1 (or the pseudogene TRBV3-2) to TRBJ2-3, with D unclear. Germline values: CDR1 LGHDT, CDR2 YNNKEL (reference sequence). This CDR3 contains 14 residues. Trimming took off 0 bases at V and 8 bases at J, with 12 bases between the two ends. The CDR3 DNA follows: TGTGCCAGCAGCCAAGAGCTGAGTTCAGGTACGCAGTATTTT. Its translation is CASSQELSSGTQYF.

The CDR3 is CASSPTQETAYEQYF. CDR3 DNA: TGTGCCAGCTCACCAACCCAGGAGACGGCCTACGAGCAGTACTTC. The chain uses TRBV18 and TRBJ2-7; D is unresolved. Between the trimmed V and J ends, which lost 2 bases and 2 bases, there was a span of 13 bases. This CDR3 region has 15 residues. In germline, CDR1 is KGHSH, CDR2 LQKENI.

This sequence joins TRBV7-2 and TRBJ1-2; TRBD1 agrees at 9 bases. CDR1 and CDR2 from the germline V gene are SGHTA and FQGNSA. This CDR3 is 15 amino acids long. V trimming: 5 bases; J trimming: 2 bases; junction bases outside the gene matches: 6. The CDR3 reads CASSPGTGPNYGYTF. CDR3 coding DNA: TGTGCCAGCAGCCCAGGGACAGGGCCGAACTATGGCTACACCTTC.

This clone has just one count. This chain joins TRBV9 and TRBJ2-7; possibly TRBD2 for D (7 bases). The CDR3 has 19 residues. CDR1 SGDLS and CDR2 YYNGEE come from the germline V gene. The germline V and J ends were trimmed by 1 base and 1 base, with 24 bases remaining between them. The DNA of the CDR3 is TGTGCCAGCAGCGTAAGACGGGGCTCGGGGGGCCTTAGGTCCTACGAGCAGTACTTC. Amino acid sequence: CASSVRRGSGGLRSYEQYF.

The chain recombines TRBV5-4 with TRBJ2-3, with TRBD1 matching over 9 bases. The CDR3 is 17 residues long. Looked up from germline, CDR1 is SGHNT and CDR2 is YYREEE (reference sequence). V shed 4 bases, J shed 2 bases, and the junction held 11 bases outside the gene matches. This CDR3 reads CASSPDLGQGPTDTQYF. The DNA of the CDR3 is TGTGCCAGCAGCCCTGACCTCGGACAGGGGCCCACAGATACGCAGTATTTT.

V usage is TRBV5-1 and J usage is TRBJ1-3; unclear D gene. V was trimmed by 3 bases and J by 4 bases, leaving 11 bases between them. Germline V gives CDR1 SGHRS, CDR2 YFSETQ. There are 14 residues in the CDR3. CDR3: CASSSAGAGNTIYF. The CDR3 nucleotides are TGCGCCAGCAGCTCCGCGGGCGCCGGAAACACCATATATTTT.

The rearrangement links TRBV30 to TRBJ1-2; D is undetermined. V was clipped by 1 base and J by 4 bases, with 13 bases between them. The CDR3 consists of 14 residues. CDR1 and CDR2 (germline): GTSNPN, SVGIG (reference sequence). The CDR3 loop is CAWSGRWFFYGYTF. The CDR3 nucleotides are TGTGCCTGGAGTGGAAGATGGTTCTTCTATGGCTACACCTTC.

The chain has TRBV27 and TRBJ2-1; tentatively, D is TRBD1 (6 bases). Germline V gene data show CDR1 as MNHEY and CDR2 as SMNVEV (reference sequence). The CDR3 spans 14 residues. The V end was cut by 3 bases, the J end by 2 bases, with 8 bases between. CDR3 residues: CASSFKGAYNEQFF. As DNA, the CDR3 is TGTGCCAGCAGTTTCAAGGGGGCCTACAATGAGCAGTTCTTC.

The genes are TRBV19 and TRBJ2-5, with D possibly TRBD1 on 6 matching bases. The CDR3 is 15 amino acids. Between the trimmed V and J ends, which lost 3 bases and 2 bases, there was a span of 13 bases. Germline lookup yields CDR1 LNHDA and CDR2 SQIVND (reference sequence). CDR3 bases: TGTGCCAGTAGTATTGGGGGACACATACAAGAGACCCAGTACTTC. Encoded protein: CASSIGGHIQETQYF.

This clone occurred a few times. This chain connects TRBV7-9 to TRBJ1-2, with TRBD1 identical over 8 bases. There are 14 residues in the CDR3. V was clipped by 0 bases and J by 7 bases; unmatched bases: 4. CDR1 and CDR2 (germline): SEHNR, FQNEAQ (reference sequence). CDR3 residues: CASSLAEGQGGYTF. The CDR3, as DNA: TGTGCCAGCAGCTTAGCGGAAGGACAGGGTGGCTACACCTTC.

The rearrangement uses TRBV9 and TRBJ1-5; weak D call: TRBD1 (6 bases). Germline CDR1 is SGDLS and CDR2 is YYNGEE. This CDR3 is built from 17 residues. Trimming removed 4 bases from V and 0 bases from J, with 17 bases in between. DNA for the CDR3: TGTGCCAGCAGCCCCCAGGACAGTCCTTATAGCAATCAGCCCCAGCATTTT. The encoded protein is CASSPQDSPYSNQPQHF. The complete variable domain, with remaining parts taken from reference TRBV9 and TRBJ1-5, reads DSGVTQTPKHLITATGQRVTLRCSPRSGDLSVYWYQQSLDQGLQFLIQYYNGEERAKGNILERFSAQQFPDLHSELNLSSLELGDSALYFCASSPQDSPYSNQPQHFGDGTRLSIL.

In this sample, this clone turned up a few times. The CDR3 here is CASSQAGQGDTEAFF. The CDR3 region has the DNA TGTGCCAGCAGCCAAGCGGGACAGGGAGACACTGAAGCTTTCTTT. This sequence joins TRBV4-2 and TRBJ1-1; 9 bases align to TRBD1. Germline V CDR1 and CDR2: LGHNA, YNFKEQ. The CDR3 loop spans 15 amino acids. Trimming at V came to 1 base and at J to 3 bases, leaving 3 bases not matched to a gene.

The chain employs TRBV6-2 or TRBV6-3 and TRBJ2-7, with 9 bases aligning to TRBD1. The V gene end was trimmed by 2 bases and the J gene end by 4 bases; junction bases not matched to a gene: 6. Germline values: CDR1 MNHEY, CDR2 SVGEGT. The CDR3 consists of 15 residues. The CDR3 DNA sequence: TGTGCCAGCAGTTACGCGGACAGGGGAGGATACGAGCAGTACTTC. It encodes CASSYADRGGYEQYF.

The chain has TRBV19 and TRBJ1-1; D is unclear. Trimming shortened V by 8 bases and J by 0 bases, and 7 bases separated the two germline ends. The germline gives CDR1 LNHDA, CDR2 SQIVND (reference sequence). This CDR3 comprises 12 residues. The chain's CDR3 is CASGELNTEAFF. For the CDR3, the DNA is TGTGCCAGTGGCGAATTGAACACTGAAGCTTTCTTT.

The V call is TRBV10-3, the J call TRBJ2-7; weak D call: TRBD2 (7 bases). CDR1 and CDR2 (germline): ENHRY, SYGVKD. The germline V and J ends were trimmed by 6 bases and 4 bases, with 16 bases remaining between them. This CDR3 contains 14 residues. The CDR3 DNA reads as TGTGCCATCAGGGACGGAGGGGGGGTATACGAGCAGTACTTC. Translation gives CAIRDGGGVYEQYF.

The CDR3, as DNA: TGTGCCACCAGCAGGTACGGAGCGTTCTACAATGAGCAGTTCTTC. Translating gives CATSRYGAFYNEQFF. This chain joins TRBV15 and TRBJ2-1; D call uncertain. This CDR3 is 15 amino acids long. CDR1 is LNHNV and CDR2 is YYDKDF in the germline V gene (reference sequence). The germline V and J ends were trimmed by 3 bases and 3 bases, with 12 bases remaining between them.

The chain carries TRBV4-2 and TRBJ2-3; 7 bases agree with TRBD1. The junction had 7 bases not matched to a gene; V was cut back by 5 bases and J by 2 bases. The CDR3 covers 15 residues. Germline CDR1 reads LGHNA; CDR2 reads YNFKEQ. This CDR3 reads CASSSEGAHTDTQYF. The CDR3 bases are TGTGCCAGCAGCTCCGAGGGGGCGCACACAGATACGCAGTATTTT.

Remarks on this clone: Other DNA sequences in the sample encode the same CDR3. The V and J genes are TRBV18 and TRBJ1-2, with D tentatively TRBD1 (6 bases). The CDR3 contains 14 residues. Trimming cost V 3 bases and J 2 bases, with 10 bases left between them. Germline V gene data show CDR1 as KGHSH and CDR2 as LQKENI. DNA of the CDR3: TGTGCCAGCTCACCGGGGGGGCCCAACTATGGCTACACCTTC. Its protein is CASSPGGPNYGYTF.

The chain couples TRBV18 to TRBJ1-2; 7 positions agree with TRBD1. Germline CDR1 and CDR2: KGHSH and LQKENI. V lost 1 base and J lost 4; bases outside the gene matches: 3. The CDR3 runs 14 residues. This CDR3 reads CASSPQGASYGYTF. The DNA for the CDR3 is TGTGCCAGCTCACCACAGGGGGCCTCCTATGGCTACACCTTC.

In this sample, this clone turned up a few times. The V gene is TRBV5-4, the J gene TRBJ1-2, with D uncertain. CDR1 and CDR2 from the germline V gene are SGHNT and YYREEE (reference sequence). V gave up 3 bases and J gave up 4 bases, with 7 bases separating them. The CDR3 is 12 residues long. CDR3 protein: CASSSNPYGYTF. CDR3 sequence (DNA): TGTGCCAGCAGCTCTAATCCCTATGGCTACACCTTC. Using reference TRBV5-4 and TRBJ1-2 for the parts outside the CDR3, the full variable domain is ETGVTQSPTHLIKTRGQQVTLRCSSQSGHNTVSWYQQALGQGPQFIFQYYREEENGRGNFPPRFSGLQFPNYSSELNVNALELDDSALYLCASSSNPYGYTFGSGTRLTVV.

The V gene is TRBV5-4, the J gene TRBJ2-4; 8 bases are a match to TRBD2. The CDR3 is 13 residues long. The V gene's germline CDR1 is SGHNT and CDR2 YYREEE (reference sequence). Germline trimming cut 5 bases from V and 10 bases from J; bases unmatched to any gene: 8. The CDR3 sequence: CASRPGLDGIQYF. As DNA, the CDR3 is TGTGCCAGCAGGCCGGGACTAGATGGTATTCAGTACTTC.

The chain is built from TRBV24-1 and TRBJ2-3; D gene unclear. Per germline, CDR1 KGHDR and CDR2 SFDVKD. The V end was cut by 5 bases, the J end by 6 bases, with 11 bases between. The CDR3 extends over 13 amino acids. CDR3 in amino acids: CATSVPGSDTQYF. DNA for the CDR3: TGTGCCACCAGTGTTCCGGGTAGCGATACGCAGTATTTT.

This chain links TRBV7-9 with TRBJ2-7; no reliable D call. This CDR3 is built from 13 residues. V shed 2 bases and J shed 3 bases, with 8 bases lying between them. Germline values: CDR1 SEHNR, CDR2 FQNEAQ (reference sequence). CDR3 DNA sequence: TGTGCCAGCAGCTTACAAGCAGGCTACGAGCAGTACTTC. Translated: CASSLQAGYEQYF.

V usage is TRBV11-3 and J usage is TRBJ2-1, with D maybe TRBD2 (6 bases). CDR3 length: 17 amino acids. Germline V gene data show CDR1 as SGHNT and CDR2 as YENEEA. V lost 5 bases and J lost 9, with 26 bases in between. The CDR3 region has the DNA TGTGCCAGCAGCGAGCACCGGGACTCCATATCAATCGGTGAGCAGTTCTTC. It codes for CASSEHRDSISIGEQFF. Complete variable domain (other parts from reference TRBV11-3 and TRBJ2-1): EAGVVQSPRYKIIEKKQPVAFWCNPISGHNTLYWYLQNLGQGPELLIRYENEEAVDDSQLPKDRFSAERLKGVDSTLKIQPAELGDSAVYLCASSEHRDSISIGEQFFGPGTRLTVL.

The chain couples TRBV30 to TRBJ2-1; D possibly corresponds to TRBD2 (6 bases). CDR1 and CDR2 (germline): GTSNPN, SVGIG (reference sequence). V lost 4 bases to trimming and J lost 9 bases, with 22 bases between them. The length of the CDR3 is 15 residues. CDR3 region: CAWISPSAPRGEQFF. The CDR3 DNA sequence: TGTGCCTGGATTTCGCCTAGCGCACCGAGGGGTGAGCAGTTCTTC.

J is TRBJ2-7 and V is TRBV7-2; D remains ambiguous. CDR3 length equals 13 residues. Trimming stripped 3 bases from V and 3 bases from J, with 9 bases between. The germline V gene encodes CDR1 SGHTA and CDR2 FQGNSA. The CDR3 here is CASSFSYGYEQYF. For the CDR3, the DNA is TGTGCCAGCAGCTTCTCTTATGGCTACGAGCAGTACTTC. The variable domain in full, completed from reference TRBV7-2 and TRBJ2-7, reads GAGVSQSPSNKVTEKGKDVELRCDPISGHTALYWYRQSLGQGLEFLIYFQGNSAPDKSGLPSDRFSAERTGGSVSTLTIQRTQQEDSAVYLCASSFSYGYEQYFGPGTRLTVT.